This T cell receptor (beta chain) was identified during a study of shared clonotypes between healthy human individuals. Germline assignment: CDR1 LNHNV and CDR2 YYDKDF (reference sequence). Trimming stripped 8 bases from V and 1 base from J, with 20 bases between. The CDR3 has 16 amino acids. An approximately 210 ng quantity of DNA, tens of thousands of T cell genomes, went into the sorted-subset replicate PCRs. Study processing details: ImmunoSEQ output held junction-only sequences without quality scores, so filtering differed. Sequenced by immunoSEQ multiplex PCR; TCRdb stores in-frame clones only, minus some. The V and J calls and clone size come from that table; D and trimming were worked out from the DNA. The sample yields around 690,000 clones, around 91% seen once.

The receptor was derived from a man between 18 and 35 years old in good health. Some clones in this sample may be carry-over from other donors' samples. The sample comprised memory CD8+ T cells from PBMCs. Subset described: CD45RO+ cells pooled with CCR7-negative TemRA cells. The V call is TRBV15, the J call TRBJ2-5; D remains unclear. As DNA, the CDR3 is TGTGCCACCGAAATTACAGTGAGCCCCCTCCAAGAGACCCAGTACTTC. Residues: CATEITVSPLQETQYF.